This T cell receptor beta chain comes out of a study of OX40 agonist ivuxolimab in advanced cancers. Here immunoSEQ multiplex PCR was the method, and the copy in TCRdb shows in-frame clones only, minus some. The sample includes 66,000 or so clones, about nine tenths of them seen just once. Only one count was recorded for this clone. CDR1 and CDR2 from the germline V gene are LNHNV and YYDKDF (reference sequence). The V end was cut by 0 bases, the J end by 5 bases, with 14 bases between. The CDR3 is 16 amino acids. V gene TRBV15 combines with J gene TRBJ1-5; D is perhaps TRBD1 (6 bases). The material sequenced was CD4+ or CD8+ T cells sorted from blood, taken in a trial of the OX40 agonist ivuxolimab. The TCR sequence derives from an adult with an advanced solid tumor such as melanoma, head and neck, liver or kidney cancer. This CDR3 is CATSRETGAVDQPQHF. Written as DNA, the CDR3 is TGTGCCACCAGCAGAGAGACGGGGGCGGTGGATCAGCCCCAGCATTTT.